This T cell receptor (beta chain) emerged from a study of blood T cells in healthy people across ages. Study observations and caveats: Higher naive T cell percentage went strongly together with higher TCR beta diversity. It was the long-lived donors that had more naive CD4+ cells and higher diversity than aged donors.

Worth noting for this clonotype: The antigen is undetermined.

Primed by a sample-barcoded 5' primer and a J-beta primer mix, a second PCR proceeded for about 6 to 12 cycles. TCRdb used MiXCR to reprocess the 5' RACE reads, holding one entry per CDR3 protein. The sample has hundreds of thousands of distinct CDR3 sequences, around 21% seen once. Germline lookup yields CDR1 SGHTA and CDR2 FQGNSA. The CDR3 has 14 amino acids. V lost 5 bases, J lost 5 bases, and 12 bases lay in between. In terms of origin and age, donors were healthy Caucasian individuals from Russia aged 6 to 90. Total RNA amounts of at least 6 micrograms were extracted per sample. This TCR derives from a man aged 65-85 years in good health. The sequenced sample was blood. The chain combines TRBV7-2 with TRBJ2-2; D tentatively fits TRBD1 or TRBD2 (5 bases each). The CDR3 region has the DNA TGTGCCAGCAGCCAGACGGGGCAAACCGGGGAGCTGTTTTTT. Amino acids: CASSQTGQTGELFF. The variable domain in full, with the rest retrieved from reference TRBV7-2 and TRBJ2-2, is GAGVSQSPSNKVTEKGKDVELRCDPISGHTALYWYRQSLGQGLEFLIYFQGNSAPDKSGLPSDRFSAERTGGSVSTLTIQRTQQEDSAVYLCASSQTGQTGELFFGEGSRLTVL.